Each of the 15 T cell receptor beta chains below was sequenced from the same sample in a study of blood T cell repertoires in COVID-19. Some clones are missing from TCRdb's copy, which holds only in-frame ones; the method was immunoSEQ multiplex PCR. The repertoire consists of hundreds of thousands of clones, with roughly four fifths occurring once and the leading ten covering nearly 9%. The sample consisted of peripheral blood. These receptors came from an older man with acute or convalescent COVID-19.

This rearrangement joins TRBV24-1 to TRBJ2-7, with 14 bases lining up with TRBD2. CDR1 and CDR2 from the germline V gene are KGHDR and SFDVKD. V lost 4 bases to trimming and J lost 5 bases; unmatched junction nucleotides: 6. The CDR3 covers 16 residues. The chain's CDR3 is CATSDRGTSGSHEQYF. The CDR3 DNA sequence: TGTGCCACCAGTGACCGAGGGACTAGCGGGAGCCACGAGCAGTACTTC.

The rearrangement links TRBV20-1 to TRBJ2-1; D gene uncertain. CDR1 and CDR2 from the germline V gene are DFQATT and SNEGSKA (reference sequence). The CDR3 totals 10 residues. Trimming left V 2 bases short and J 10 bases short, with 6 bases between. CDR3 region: CSARKPEQFF. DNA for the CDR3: TGCAGTGCTAGAAAGCCAGAGCAGTTCTTC.

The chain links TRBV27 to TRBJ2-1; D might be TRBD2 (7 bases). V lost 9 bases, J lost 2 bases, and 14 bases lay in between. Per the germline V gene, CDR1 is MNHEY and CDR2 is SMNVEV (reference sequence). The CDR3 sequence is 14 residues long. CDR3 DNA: TGTGCCAGTCACCGGGGGGCCCCCTACAATGAGCAGTTCTTC. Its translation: CASHRGAPYNEQFF.

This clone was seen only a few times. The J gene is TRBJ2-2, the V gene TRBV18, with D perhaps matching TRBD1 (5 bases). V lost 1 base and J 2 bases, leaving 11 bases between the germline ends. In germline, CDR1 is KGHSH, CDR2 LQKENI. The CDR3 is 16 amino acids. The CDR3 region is CASSPLSRVNTGELFF. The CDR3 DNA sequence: TGTGCCAGCTCACCACTTAGCAGGGTAAACACCGGGGAGCTGTTTTTT.

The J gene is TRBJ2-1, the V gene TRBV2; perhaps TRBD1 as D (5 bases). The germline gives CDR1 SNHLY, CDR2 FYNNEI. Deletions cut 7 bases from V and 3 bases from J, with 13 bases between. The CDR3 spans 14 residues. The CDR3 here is CASKKGADYNEQFF. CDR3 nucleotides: TGTGCCAGCAAGAAAGGGGCGGACTACAATGAGCAGTTCTTC.

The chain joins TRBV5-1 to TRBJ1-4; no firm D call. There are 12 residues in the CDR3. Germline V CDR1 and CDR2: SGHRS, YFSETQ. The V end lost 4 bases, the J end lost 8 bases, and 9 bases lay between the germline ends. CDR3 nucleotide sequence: TGCGCCAGCAGCATACCGGGGGAAAAACTGTTTTTT. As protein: CASSIPGEKLFF.

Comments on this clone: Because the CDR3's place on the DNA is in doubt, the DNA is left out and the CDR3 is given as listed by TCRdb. The CDR3 region is CASSKFAQGAQHF. The V and J genes are TRBV21-1 and TRBJ1-5; TRBD1 is the table's D call and was not checked against the DNA. TRBV21-1 constitutes a pseudogene. The CDR3 contains 13 residues when both ends are counted.

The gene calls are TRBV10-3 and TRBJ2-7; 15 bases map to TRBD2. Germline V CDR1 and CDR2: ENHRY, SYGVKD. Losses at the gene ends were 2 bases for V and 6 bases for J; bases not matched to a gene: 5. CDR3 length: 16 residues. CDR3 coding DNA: TGTGCCATCAGTGAGGGGGGGGGACTAGCGGGAGGCGAGCAGTACTTC. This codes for CAISEGGGLAGGEQYF.

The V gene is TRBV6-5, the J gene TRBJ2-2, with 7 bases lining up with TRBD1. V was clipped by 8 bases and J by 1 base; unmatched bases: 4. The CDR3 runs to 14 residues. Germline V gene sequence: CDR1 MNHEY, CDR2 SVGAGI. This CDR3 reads CASSRTGNTGELFF. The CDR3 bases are TGTGCCAGCTCCCGGACAGGGAACACCGGGGAGCTGTTTTTT.

The CDR3 sequence: CASSQRPGAYEQYF. The CDR3 nucleotides read TGTGCCAGCAGCCAGAGGCCTGGGGCTTACGAGCAGTACTTC. The chain carries TRBV4-2 and TRBJ2-7; D perhaps matches TRBD1 (5 bases). CDR1 and CDR2 from the germline V gene are LGHNA and YNFKEQ. The ends were cut back, 3 bases at V and 4 bases at J, with 13 bases in the middle. The CDR3 has 14 amino acids.

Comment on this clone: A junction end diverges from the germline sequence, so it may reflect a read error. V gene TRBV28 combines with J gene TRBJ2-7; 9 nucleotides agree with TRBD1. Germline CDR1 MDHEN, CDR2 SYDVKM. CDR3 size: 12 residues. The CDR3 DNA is TGTGCCAGCAGTTCCACGCGGGACAGGGCGAACTTC. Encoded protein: CASSSTRDRANF. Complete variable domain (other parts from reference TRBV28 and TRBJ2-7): DVKVTQSSRYLVKRTGEKVFLECVQDMDHENMFWYRQDPGLGLRLIYFSYDVKMKEKGDIPEGYSVSREKKERFSLILESASTNQTSMYLCASSSTRDRANFGPGTRLTVT.

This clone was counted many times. This CDR3 is CASRRSGNSPLHF. CDR3 DNA: TGTGCCAGTAGAAGGAGTGGGAATTCACCCCTCCACTTT. V is TRBV19 and J is TRBJ1-6; D gene ambiguous. The CDR3 has 13 residues. Germline lookup yields CDR1 LNHDA and CDR2 SQIVND (reference sequence). V was pared by 6 bases and J by 7 bases, with 10 bases between.

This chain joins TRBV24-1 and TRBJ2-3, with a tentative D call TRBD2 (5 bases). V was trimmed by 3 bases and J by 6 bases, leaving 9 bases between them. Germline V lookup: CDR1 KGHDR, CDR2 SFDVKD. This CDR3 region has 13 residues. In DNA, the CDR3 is TGTGCCACCAGTGATCCGGGATGGGATACGCAGTATTTT. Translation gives CATSDPGWDTQYF.

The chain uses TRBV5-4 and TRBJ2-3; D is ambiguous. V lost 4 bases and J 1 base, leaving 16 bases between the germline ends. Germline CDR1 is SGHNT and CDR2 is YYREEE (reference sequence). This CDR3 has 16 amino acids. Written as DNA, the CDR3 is TGTGCCAGCAGCAAACAGACCCCCTCTCGCACAGATACGCAGTATTTT. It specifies CASSKQTPSRTDTQYF.

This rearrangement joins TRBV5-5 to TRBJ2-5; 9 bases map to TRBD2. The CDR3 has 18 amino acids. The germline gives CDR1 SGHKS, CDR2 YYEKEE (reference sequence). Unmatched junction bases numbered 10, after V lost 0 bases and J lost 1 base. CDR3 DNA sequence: TGTGCCAGCAGCTTGGAGGGGCGGCTAGCGGGACTCCAAGAGACCCAGTACTTC. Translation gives CASSLEGRLAGLQETQYF.